The rows below give T cell receptor beta chains drawn from one sample of a study of T cells expressing NK-cell markers. TCRdb re-called the 5' RACE reads and catalogs CDR3 proteins one per entry, DNA excluded. The sample features a few hundred thousand distinct CDR3 sequences, with around 1.4% in its top ten. Material for sequencing was blood T cells: a sorted CD56 or NKG2C T cell subset, CD4+ or CD8+ T cells, or bulk PBMC T cells (not recorded which). Every receptor here comes from a woman between 50 and 59 years old in good health. Each CDR3 is given with its conserved first and last residue.

J gene	V gene	CDR3 protein
TRBJ2-1	TRBV9	CASSVDPSGIYNEQFF
TRBJ2-6	TRBV24-1	CATAGDSGANVLTF
TRBJ2-7	TRBV24-1	CATSDFWDRAYEQYF
TRBJ2-5	TRBV24-1	CATSDLLEGGRETQYF
TRBJ1-3	TRBV2	CASSSEAVGNTIYF
TRBJ2-1	TRBV13	CASSSAGVTYNEQFF
TRBJ2-1	TRBV15	CATSKPRSGTDSYNEQFF
TRBJ2-5	TRBV15	CATSPVRGAPVETQYF
TRBJ2-4	TRBV20-1	CSAPVLLAKNIQYF
TRBJ1-2	TRBV3-1	CASSRLTGNYGYTF
TRBJ2-1	TRBV5-5	CASSQPPGGRRLDEQFF
TRBJ1-3	TRBV6-6	CASRQGNTIYF
TRBJ2-6	TRBV7-2	CASSSQISGANVLTF
TRBJ1-3	TRBV4-1	CASSQVRGYSLGNTIYF
TRBJ2-1	TRBV9	CASSGLALASNEQFF
TRBJ2-7	TRBV29-1	CSVEDRTGHYVEQYF
TRBJ2-3	TRBV3-1	CASSQEDFSAGAEYF
TRBJ2-1	TRBV5-5	CASSLFRSGGNEQFF
TRBJ2-1	TRBV20-1	CSARDPWDRENVEQFF
TRBJ2-1	TRBV18	CASFPGGSYNEQFF
TRBJ2-1	TRBV10-2	CAGGASGSNEQFF
TRBJ2-2	TRBV5-6	CASSRVGNTGELFF
TRBJ2-2	TRBV6-6	CASSRTGRLAGATGELFF
TRBJ1-1	TRBV29-1	CSVRMAGTEAFF
TRBJ1-1	TRBV9	CASSVASRVVTEAFF